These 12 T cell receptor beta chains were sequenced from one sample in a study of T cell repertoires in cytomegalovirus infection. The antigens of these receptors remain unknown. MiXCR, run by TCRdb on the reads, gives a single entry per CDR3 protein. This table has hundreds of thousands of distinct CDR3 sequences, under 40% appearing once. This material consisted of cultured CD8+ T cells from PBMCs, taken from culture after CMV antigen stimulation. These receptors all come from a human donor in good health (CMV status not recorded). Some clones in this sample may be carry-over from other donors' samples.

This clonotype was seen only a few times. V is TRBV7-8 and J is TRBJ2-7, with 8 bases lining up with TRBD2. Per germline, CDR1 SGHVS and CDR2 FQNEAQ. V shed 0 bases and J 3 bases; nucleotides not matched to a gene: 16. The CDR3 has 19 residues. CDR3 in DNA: TGTGCCAGCAGCTTAGCGAGGACTACGCGGGGGGCCCACGGCTACGAGCAGTACTTC. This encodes CASSLARTTRGAHGYEQYF. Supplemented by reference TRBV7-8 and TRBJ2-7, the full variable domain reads GAGVSQSPRYKVAKRGQDVALRCDPISGHVSLFWYQQALGQGPEFLTYFQNEAQLDKSGLPSDRFFAERPEGSVSTLKIQRTQQEDSAVYLCASSLARTTRGAHGYEQYFGPGTRLTVT.

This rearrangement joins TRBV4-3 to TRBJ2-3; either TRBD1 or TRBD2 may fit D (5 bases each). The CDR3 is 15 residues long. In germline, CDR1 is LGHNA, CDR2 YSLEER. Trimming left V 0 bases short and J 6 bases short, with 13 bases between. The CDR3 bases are TGCGCCAGCAGCCAAGACCGGGACCCTGGGGATACGCAGTATTTT. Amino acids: CASSQDRDPGDTQYF.

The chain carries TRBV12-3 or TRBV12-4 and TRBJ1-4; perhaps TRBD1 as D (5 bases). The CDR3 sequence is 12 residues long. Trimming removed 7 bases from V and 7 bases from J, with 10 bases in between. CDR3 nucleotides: TGTGCCAGCAACGGTGGGGGTGAAAAACTGTTTTTT. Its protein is CASNGGGEKLFF.

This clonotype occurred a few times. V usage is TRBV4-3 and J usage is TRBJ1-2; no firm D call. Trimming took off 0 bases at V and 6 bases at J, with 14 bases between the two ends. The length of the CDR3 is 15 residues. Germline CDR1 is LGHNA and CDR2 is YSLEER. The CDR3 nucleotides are TGCGCCAGCAGCCAAGATGTAGTAATGGATGATGGCTACACCTTC. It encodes CASSQDVVMDDGYTF.

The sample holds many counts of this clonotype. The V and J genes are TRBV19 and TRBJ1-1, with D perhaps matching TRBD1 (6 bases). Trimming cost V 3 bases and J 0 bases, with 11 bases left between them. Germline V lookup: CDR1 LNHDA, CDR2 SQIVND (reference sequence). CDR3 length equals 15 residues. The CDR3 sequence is CASSITGDMNTEAFF. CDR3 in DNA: TGTGCCAGTAGTATCACTGGGGACATGAACACTGAAGCTTTCTTT.

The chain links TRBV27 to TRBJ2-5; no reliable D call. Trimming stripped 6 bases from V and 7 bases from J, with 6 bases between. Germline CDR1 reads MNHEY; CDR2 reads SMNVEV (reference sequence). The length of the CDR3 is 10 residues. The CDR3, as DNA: TGTGCCAGCAGAATAGGGACCCAGTACTTC. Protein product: CASRIGTQYF.

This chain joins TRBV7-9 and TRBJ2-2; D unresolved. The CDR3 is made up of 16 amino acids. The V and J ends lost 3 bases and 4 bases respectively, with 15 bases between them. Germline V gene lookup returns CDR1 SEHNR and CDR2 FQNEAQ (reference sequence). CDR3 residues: CASSLYVSYGTGELFF. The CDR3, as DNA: TGTGCCAGCAGCTTGTACGTGTCTTACGGCACCGGGGAGCTGTTTTTT.

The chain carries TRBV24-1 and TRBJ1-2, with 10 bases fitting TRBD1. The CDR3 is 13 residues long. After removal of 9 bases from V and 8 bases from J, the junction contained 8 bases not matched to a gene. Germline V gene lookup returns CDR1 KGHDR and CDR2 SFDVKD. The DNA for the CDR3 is TGTGCCACCTCTGCCGGGACAGGGGAAGGCTACACCTTC. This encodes CATSAGTGEGYTF.

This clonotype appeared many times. The CDR3 loop reads CASSLEGRQEGRTQYF. CDR3 in DNA: TGTGCCAGCAGCTTAGAAGGCAGGCAGGAGGGAAGGACCCAGTACTTC. The chain links TRBV7-9 to TRBJ2-5; possibly TRBD2 for D (6 bases). The CDR3 spans 16 residues. The V gene's germline CDR1 is SEHNR and CDR2 FQNEAQ (reference sequence). The V and J ends lost 1 base and 7 bases respectively, with 19 bases between them.

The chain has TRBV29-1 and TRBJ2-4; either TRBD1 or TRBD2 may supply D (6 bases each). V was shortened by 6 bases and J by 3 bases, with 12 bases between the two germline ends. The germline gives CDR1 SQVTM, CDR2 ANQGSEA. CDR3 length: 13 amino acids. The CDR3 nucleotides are TGCAGCGTGTTCGGGGGACACAAAAACATTCAGTACTTC. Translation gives CSVFGGHKNIQYF.

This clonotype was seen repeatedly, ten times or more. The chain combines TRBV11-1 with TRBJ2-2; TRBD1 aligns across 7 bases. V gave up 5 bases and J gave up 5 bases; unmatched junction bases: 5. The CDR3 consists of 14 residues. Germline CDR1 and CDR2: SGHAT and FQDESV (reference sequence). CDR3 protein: CASSPYRGTGELFF. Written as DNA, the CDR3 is TGTGCCAGCAGCCCCTACAGGGGTACCGGGGAGCTGTTTTTT.

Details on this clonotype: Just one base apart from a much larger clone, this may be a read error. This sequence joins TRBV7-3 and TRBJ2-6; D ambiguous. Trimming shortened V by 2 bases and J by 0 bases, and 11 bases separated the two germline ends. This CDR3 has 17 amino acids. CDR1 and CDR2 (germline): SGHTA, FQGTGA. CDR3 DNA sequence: TGTGCCAGCAGCTTAGCTCCCTCCAGCTCTGGGGCCAACGTCCTGACTTTC. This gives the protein CASSLAPSSSGANVLTF.